Only a few counts were recorded for the clone carrying this T cell receptor (beta chain). Its antigen is not known. Primers included in the PCR were 60 Vbeta and 13 Jbeta primers. Sequencing was performed with immunoSEQ multiplex PCR; in TCRdb, only in-frame clones are kept and a portion is missing. Of about 160,000 clones listed, roughly 79% were seen once; the top ten hold more than 0.8%. The germline V and J ends were trimmed by 2 bases and 0 bases, with 13 bases remaining between them. The CDR3 loop spans 16 amino acids. The data belong to a study of cytomegalovirus exposure and HLA in healthy donors. Healthy bone marrow donors made up the donor group. The study, taken as a whole, reports: Analyses of presence/absence relied on an assumption of roughly uniform sequencing depth across donors. As a later analysis revealed, most CMV-associated TCR beta chains appeared HLA-restricted. V- and J-gene trimming of TCR beta was linked (in a later analysis) to a missense DCLRE1C variant.

The origin of this receptor is a woman between 35 and 50 years old in good health and CMV-seronegative. Specimen: PBMCs. The rearrangement uses TRBV23-1 and TRBJ1-2; D is uncertain. TRBV23-1 carries the ORF label, with uncertain function. The CDR3 protein is CASSQPSVFTNYGYTF. The CDR3 DNA follows: TGCGCCAGCAGTCAACCCAGTGTATTCACTAACTATGGCTACACCTTC.